These 14 T cell receptor beta chains were sequenced from one sample in a study of T-cell memory formation after mild COVID-19. TCRdb re-called the 5' RACE reads with MiXCR, one entry per CDR3 protein. The sample gives some 340,000 distinct CDR3 sequences, around 13% of which show up once; roughly a fifth is in the top ten. Sample: PBMCs or a T cell subset sorted from them (not recorded which). All receptors derive from a man aged 18-30 years who had mild COVID-19 (a few samples of this study predate the infection). Cell type and time point are not known.

The chain recombines TRBV7-3 with TRBJ2-1; 9 bases are a match to TRBD2. CDR1 and CDR2 (germline): SGHTA, FQGTGA. V shed 5 bases, J shed 7 bases, and the junction held 9 bases outside the gene matches. CDR3 size: 15 residues. The CDR3 region is CASSRGLAAGNEQFF. As DNA, the CDR3 is TGTGCCAGCAGCCGGGGACTAGCCGCGGGAAATGAGCAGTTCTTC.

The chain has TRBV20-1 and TRBJ2-2; tentatively, D is TRBD2 (6 bases). In germline, CDR1 is DFQATT, CDR2 SNEGSKA (reference sequence). The germline V and J ends were trimmed by 3 bases and 7 bases, with 6 bases remaining between them. The CDR3 runs 11 residues. CDR3 in amino acids: CSARRGGELFF. The CDR3 DNA follows: TGCAGTGCTAGGCGGGGCGGGGAGCTGTTTTTT.

The rearrangement uses TRBV9 and TRBJ2-3; maybe TRBD1 (5 bases). Germline V lookup: CDR1 SGDLS, CDR2 YYNGEE. The CDR3 extends over 15 amino acids. The V and J ends lost 2 bases and 3 bases respectively, with 13 bases between them. CDR3 sequence (DNA): TGTGCCAGCAGCGTCGAAGGGGCCGGAACAGATACGCAGTATTTT. Translating it yields CASSVEGAGTDTQYF.

The CDR3 nucleotides are TGTGCCAGCAGCCACCGGGACCCGAGGTGGAAAGATACGCAGTATTTT. It translates to CASSHRDPRWKDTQYF. This sequence joins TRBV28 and TRBJ2-3; D is perhaps TRBD1 or TRBD2 (5 bases each). The CDR3 runs 16 residues. V gave up 6 bases and J gave up 5 bases, with 21 bases separating them. The germline CDR1 and CDR2 sequences are MDHEN and SYDVKM.

This clonotype was seen more than once but under ten times. The chain combines TRBV6-6 with TRBJ2-5, with D perhaps being TRBD1 or TRBD2 (5 bases each). Germline loops: CDR1 MNHNY, CDR2 SVGAGI (reference sequence). The CDR3 spans 15 residues. Deletions cut 8 bases from V and 2 bases from J, with 18 bases between. This CDR3 reads CASRNSGTTQETQYF. The CDR3 region has the DNA TGTGCCAGCCGAAACTCCGGGACGACACAAGAGACCCAGTACTTC.

This clonotype was found a few times. The rearrangement joins TRBV18 to TRBJ2-5; D is unresolved. Germline loops: CDR1 KGHSH, CDR2 LQKENI. This CDR3 has 15 residues. Trimming removed 2 bases at V and 0 bases at J, with 10 bases between. CDR3 bases: TGTGCCAGCTCACCAGGCTCGGGCTACCAAGAGACCCAGTACTTC. It specifies CASSPGSGYQETQYF.

The chain joins TRBV28 to TRBJ2-7; D call uncertain. Germline assignment: CDR1 MDHEN and CDR2 SYDVKM. The CDR3 loop spans 15 amino acids. The V end lost 2 bases, the J end lost 0 bases, and 11 bases lay between the germline ends. The DNA of the CDR3 is TGTGCCAGCAGTTTAGGACCCCAGAGCTCCTACGAGCAGTACTTC. This encodes CASSLGPQSSYEQYF.

At least ten counts were recorded for this clonotype. The rearrangement joins TRBV12-3 or TRBV12-4 to TRBJ2-3; D possibly corresponds to TRBD1 (7 bases). Trimming pared 3 bases from V and 3 bases from J, leaving 19 bases between. The CDR3 has 17 amino acids. CDR3 loop: CASSFVGGTVFTDTQYF. The CDR3 region has the DNA TGTGCCAGCAGTTTCGTAGGAGGGACAGTCTTTACAGATACGCAGTATTTT.

Many counts were recorded for this clonotype. The chain employs TRBV15 and TRBJ1-1; D is ambiguous. The CDR3 has 14 amino acids. Trimming took 0 bases from V and 0 from J, leaving 5 bases between them. CDR1 is LNHNV and CDR2 is YYDKDF in the germline V gene (reference sequence). In nucleotides, the CDR3 is TGTGCCACCAGCAGAGATACCATGAACACTGAAGCTTTCTTT. Its translation is CATSRDTMNTEAFF. Drawing the rest from reference TRBV15 and TRBJ1-1, the complete variable domain is DAMVIQNPRYQVTQFGKPVTLSCSQTLNHNVMYWYQQKSSQAPKLLFHYYDKDFNNEADTPDNFQSRRPNTSFCFLDIRSPGLGDTAMYLCATSRDTMNTEAFFGQGTRLTVV.

The chain recombines TRBV5-4 with TRBJ2-1; possible D gene TRBD2, 5 bases. Germline lookup yields CDR1 SGHNT and CDR2 YYREEE (reference sequence). Trimming left V 2 bases short and J 2 bases short, with 8 bases between. The CDR3 is 14 residues long. The CDR3 nucleotides read TGTGCCAGCAGCTTCATAGCGACCTACAATGAGCAGTTCTTC. Translating it yields CASSFIATYNEQFF.

This clonotype was counted only a few times. The gene calls are TRBV6-5 and TRBJ2-7, with a possible D match to TRBD1 (5 bases). CDR1 is MNHEY and CDR2 is SVGAGI in the germline V gene. V was clipped by 6 bases and J by 0 bases, with 9 bases between them. The CDR3 is made up of 13 amino acids. The chain's CDR3 is CASRQGSSYEQYF. The CDR3 nucleotides read TGTGCCAGCAGGCAGGGTAGCTCCTACGAGCAGTACTTC.

This sequence joins TRBV4-3 and TRBJ2-2, with 7 positions matching TRBD2. Germline trimming cut 0 bases from V and 4 bases from J; bases unmatched to any gene: 8. This CDR3 contains 17 residues. The V gene's germline CDR1 is LGHNA and CDR2 YSLEER. As DNA, the CDR3 is TGCGCCAGCAGCCAAGATCGCTCAGGGAGGGGCACCGGGGAGCTGTTTTTT. This translates into CASSQDRSGRGTGELFF.

This clonotype occurred a few times. The V and J genes are TRBV29-1 and TRBJ2-1, with D perhaps assigned TRBD1 or TRBD2 (5 bases each). The V end lost 7 bases, the J end lost 3 bases, and 13 bases lay between the germline ends. Germline CDR1 and CDR2: SQVTM and ANQGSEA. The CDR3 totals 13 residues. The CDR3, as DNA: TGCAGCGCCGGGGCCCCCGACTACAATGAGCAGTTCTTC. Translated, it gives CSAGAPDYNEQFF.

This clonotype was counted a few times. The chain links TRBV30 to TRBJ1-5; the D is unclear. Germline CDR1 reads GTSNPN; CDR2 reads SVGIG (reference sequence). Trimming removed 0 bases from V and 4 bases from J, with 7 bases in between. The CDR3 is 13 residues long. DNA for the CDR3: TGTGCCTGGAGTGTAGAGGGAAATCAGCCCCAGCATTTT. It specifies CAWSVEGNQPQHF.